This T cell receptor beta chain was identified during a study of blood T cell repertoires in COVID-19. Study context: COVID-19 samples, acute and convalescent, were from the United States, Italy and Spain. T cells, B-cell-depleted T cells, or PBMCs provided the cDNA or gDNA that served as material.

Germline CDR1 and CDR2: SGHDN and FVKESK. This CDR3 has 18 residues. Trimming at V came to 2 bases and at J to 2 bases, leaving 9 bases not matched to a gene. Methods used by the authors: Reference gene primer amplification gave estimated nucleated cell counts. Profiling relied on immunoSEQ multiplex PCR, and the TCRdb table lists in-frame clones only, not all of them. D and trimming come from the DNA, and the V and J calls and clone size come from that table. The top ten hold roughly 1.6% of the sample, which has 350,000 to 450,000 clones, 89% seen once. Recruited during active infection, patients (from Seattle) were subsequently followed longitudinally.

The chain employs TRBV14 and TRBJ2-5; 12 bases align to TRBD2. The source is a woman between 35 and 50 years old with COVID-19, enrolled during active disease. Specimen: peripheral blood. Here the CDR3 reads CASSQRTSGAPGQETQYF. In nucleotides, the CDR3 is TGTGCCAGCAGCCAAAGGACTAGCGGGGCGCCGGGACAAGAGACCCAGTACTTC.